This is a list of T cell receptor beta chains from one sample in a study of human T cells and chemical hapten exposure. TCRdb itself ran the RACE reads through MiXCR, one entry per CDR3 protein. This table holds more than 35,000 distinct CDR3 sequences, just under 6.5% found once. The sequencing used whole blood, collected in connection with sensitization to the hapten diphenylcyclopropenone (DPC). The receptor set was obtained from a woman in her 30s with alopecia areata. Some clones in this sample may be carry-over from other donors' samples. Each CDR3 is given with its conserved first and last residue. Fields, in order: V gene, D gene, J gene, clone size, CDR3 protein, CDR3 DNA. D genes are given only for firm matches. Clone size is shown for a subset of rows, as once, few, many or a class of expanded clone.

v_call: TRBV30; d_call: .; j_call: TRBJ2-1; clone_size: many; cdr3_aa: CAWDSRSPYNEQFF; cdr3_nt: TGTGCCTGGGACTCCCGTTCCCCCTACAATGAGCAGTTCTTC
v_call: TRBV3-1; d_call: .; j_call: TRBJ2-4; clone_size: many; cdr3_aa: CASGPTVPKNIQYF; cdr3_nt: TGTGCCAGCGGCCCGACAGTCCCCAAAAACATTCAGTACTTC
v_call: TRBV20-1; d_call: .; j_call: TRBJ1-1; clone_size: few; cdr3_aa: CSAPISGLHHTEAFF; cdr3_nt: TGCAGTGCACCTATCTCGGGGTTGCATCACACTGAAGCTTTCTTT
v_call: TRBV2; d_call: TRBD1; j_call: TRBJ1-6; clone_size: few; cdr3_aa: CASSQTGVGSPLHF; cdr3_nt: TGTGCCAGCAGCCAGACAGGGGTAGGATCACCCCTCCACTTT
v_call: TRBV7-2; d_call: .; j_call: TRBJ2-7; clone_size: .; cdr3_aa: CASSLIPGEQYF; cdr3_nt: TGTGCCAGCAGCTTAATACCGGGGGAGCAGTACTTC
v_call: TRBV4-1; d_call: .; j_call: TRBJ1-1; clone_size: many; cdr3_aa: CASSQLQVTLEAFF; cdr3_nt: TGCGCCAGCAGCCAGTTACAGGTTACCCTTGAAGCTTTCTTT
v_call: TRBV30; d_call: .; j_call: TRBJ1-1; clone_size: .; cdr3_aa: CAWSQVGEPEAFF; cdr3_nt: TGTGCCTGGAGTCAGGTCGGGGAACCTGAAGCTTTCTTT
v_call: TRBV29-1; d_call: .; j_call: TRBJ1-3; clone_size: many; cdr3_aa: CSVVGLSSGNTIYF; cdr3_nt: TGCAGCGTTGTCGGACTGAGCTCTGGAAACACCATATATTTT
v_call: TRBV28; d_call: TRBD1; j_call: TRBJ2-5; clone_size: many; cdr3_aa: CASSLLDRDETQYF; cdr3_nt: TGTGCCAGCAGTTTGCTGGACAGGGACGAGACCCAGTACTTC
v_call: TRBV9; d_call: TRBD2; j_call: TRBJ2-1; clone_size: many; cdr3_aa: CASSVGASGGALSYNEQFF; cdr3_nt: TGTGCCAGCAGCGTAGGGGCTAGCGGGGGGGCCCTGTCCTACAATGAGCAGTTCTTC
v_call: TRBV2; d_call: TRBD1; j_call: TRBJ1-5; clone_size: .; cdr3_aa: CASRTGGLSNQPQHF; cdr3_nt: TGTGCCAGCAGGACAGGGGGCCTTAGCAATCAGCCCCAGCATTTT
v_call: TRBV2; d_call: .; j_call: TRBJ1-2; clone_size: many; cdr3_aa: CASSETGTFYGYTF; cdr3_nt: TGTGCCAGCAGTGAAACGGGGACATTCTATGGCTACACCTTC
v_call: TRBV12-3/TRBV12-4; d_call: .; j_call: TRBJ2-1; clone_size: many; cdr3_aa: CASSLGGGTYNEQFF; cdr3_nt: TGTGCCAGCAGCCTTGGAGGGGGAACCTACAATGAGCAGTTCTTC
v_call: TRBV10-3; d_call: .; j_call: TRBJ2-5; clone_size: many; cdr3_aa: CAVLAGAQETQYF; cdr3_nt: TGTGCCGTTCTGGCCGGGGCCCAAGAGACCCAGTACTTC
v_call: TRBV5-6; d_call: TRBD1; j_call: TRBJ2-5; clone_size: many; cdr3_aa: CASSPGQAPQETQYF; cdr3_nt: TGTGCCAGCAGCCCGGGACAGGCCCCCCAAGAGACCCAGTACTTC
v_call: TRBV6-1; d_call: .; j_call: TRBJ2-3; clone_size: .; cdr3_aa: CASSDSPNPSTDTQYF; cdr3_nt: TGTGCCAGCAGTGACAGCCCGAACCCTAGCACAGATACGCAGTATTTT
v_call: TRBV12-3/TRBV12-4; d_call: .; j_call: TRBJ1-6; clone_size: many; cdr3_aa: CASSLRAAAINSPLHF; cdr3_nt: TGTGCCAGCAGTTTAAGAGCGGCGGCGATTAATTCACCCCTCCACTTT
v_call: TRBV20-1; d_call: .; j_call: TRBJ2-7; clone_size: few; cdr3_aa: CSARDQPGTYEQYF; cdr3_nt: TGCAGTGCTAGAGATCAGCCAGGGACCTACGAGCAGTACTTC
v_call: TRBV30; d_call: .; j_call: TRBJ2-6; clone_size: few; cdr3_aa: CAWSVGAGANVLTF; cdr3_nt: TGTGCCTGGAGTGTAGGGGCTGGGGCCAACGTCCTGACTTTC
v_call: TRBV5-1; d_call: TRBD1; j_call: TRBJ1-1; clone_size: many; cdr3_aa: CASSSGTGGVEAFF; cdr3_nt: TGCGCCAGCAGCTCAGGGACAGGGGGCGTTGAAGCTTTCTTT
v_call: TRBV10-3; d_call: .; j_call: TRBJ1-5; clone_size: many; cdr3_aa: CAISDKQGLSNQPQHF; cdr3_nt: TGTGCCATCAGTGATAAACAGGGACTTAGCAATCAGCCCCAGCATTTT
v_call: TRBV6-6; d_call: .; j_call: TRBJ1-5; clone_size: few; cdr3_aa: CASRDVSYSNQPQHF; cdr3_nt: TGTGCCAGCCGAGATGTGAGTTATAGCAATCAGCCCCAGCATTTT
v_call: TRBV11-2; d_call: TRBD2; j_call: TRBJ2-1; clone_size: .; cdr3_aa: CASIPWGGDTNEQFF; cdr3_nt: TGTGCCAGCATCCCTTGGGGAGGGGATACGAATGAGCAGTTCTTC
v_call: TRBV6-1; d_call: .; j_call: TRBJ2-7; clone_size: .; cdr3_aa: CASSEVRVSYEQYF; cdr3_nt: TGTGCCAGCAGTGAAGTCAGGGTCTCCTACGAGCAGTACTTC
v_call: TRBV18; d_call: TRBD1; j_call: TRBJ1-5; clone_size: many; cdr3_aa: CASSLSQGAGNQPQHF; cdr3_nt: TGTGCCAGCTCACTGTCACAGGGGGCTGGCAATCAGCCCCAGCATTTT
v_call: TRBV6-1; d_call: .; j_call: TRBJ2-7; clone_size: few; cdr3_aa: CASSEQGARYEQYF; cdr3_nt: TGTGCCAGCAGCGAACAGGGCGCAAGGTACGAGCAGTACTTC
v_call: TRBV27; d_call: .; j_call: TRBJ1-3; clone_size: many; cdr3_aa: CASSLGGTAGNTIYF; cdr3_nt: TGTGCCAGCAGTTTGGGAGGGACGGCTGGAAACACCATATATTTT
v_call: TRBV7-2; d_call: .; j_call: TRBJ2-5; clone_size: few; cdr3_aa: CASSRQLAQETQYF; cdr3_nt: TGTGCCAGCAGCAGACAGCTAGCCCAAGAGACCCAGTACTTC
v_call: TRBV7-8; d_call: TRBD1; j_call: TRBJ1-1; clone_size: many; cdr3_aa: CASSLGTGVTEAFF; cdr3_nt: TGTGCCAGCAGCTTGGGGACAGGGGTGACTGAAGCTTTCTTT
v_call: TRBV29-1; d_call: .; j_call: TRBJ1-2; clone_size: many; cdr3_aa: CSVYPNQGNNYGYTF; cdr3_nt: TGCAGCGTTTACCCGAACCAGGGTAACAACTATGGCTACACCTTC
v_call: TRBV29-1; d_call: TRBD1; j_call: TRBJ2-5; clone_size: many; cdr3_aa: CSVAWDRLPETQYF; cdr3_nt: TGCAGCGTGGCATGGGACAGGCTACCAGAGACCCAGTACTTC
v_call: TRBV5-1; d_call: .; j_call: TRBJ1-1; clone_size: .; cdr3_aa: CASSLTTEGVRAFF; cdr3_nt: TGCGCCAGCAGCCTTACGACAGAGGGGGTGCGGGCTTTCTTT
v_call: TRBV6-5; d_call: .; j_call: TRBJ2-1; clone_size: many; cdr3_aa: CASSYSPLAAQFF; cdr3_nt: TGTGCCAGCAGTTACTCCCCACTCGCCGCTCAGTTCTTC
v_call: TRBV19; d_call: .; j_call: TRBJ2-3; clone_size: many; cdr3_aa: CASSISGSQDTQYF; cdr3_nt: TGTGCCAGTAGTATTTCAGGGTCCCAAGATACGCAGTATTTT
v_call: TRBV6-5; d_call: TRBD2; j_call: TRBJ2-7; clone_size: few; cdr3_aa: CASSYLAGDPGYEQYF; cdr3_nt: TGTGCCAGCAGTTACCTAGCGGGTGACCCGGGCTACGAGCAGTACTTC
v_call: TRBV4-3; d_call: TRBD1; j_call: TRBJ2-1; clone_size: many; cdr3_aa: CASSQLDRVREQFF; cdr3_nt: TGCGCCAGCAGCCAGTTGGACAGGGTAAGGGAGCAGTTCTTC
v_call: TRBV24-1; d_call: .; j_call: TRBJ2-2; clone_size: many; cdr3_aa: CATSVQGHTGELFF; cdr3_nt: TGTGCCACCAGTGTACAGGGACACACCGGGGAGCTGTTTTTT
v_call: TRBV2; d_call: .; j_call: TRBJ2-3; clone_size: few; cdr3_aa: CASSDSMPDTQYF; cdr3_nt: TGTGCCAGCAGTGATTCGATGCCGGATACGCAGTATTTT
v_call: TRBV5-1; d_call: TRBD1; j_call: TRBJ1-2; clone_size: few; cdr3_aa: CASSLQGQDYGYTF; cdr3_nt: TGCGCCAGCAGCTTACAGGGGCAAGACTATGGCTACACCTTC
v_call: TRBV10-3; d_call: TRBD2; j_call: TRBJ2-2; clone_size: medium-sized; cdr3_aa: CAISSGGDANTGELFF; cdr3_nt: TGTGCCATCAGCAGCGGGGGAGACGCGAACACCGGGGAGCTGTTTTTT